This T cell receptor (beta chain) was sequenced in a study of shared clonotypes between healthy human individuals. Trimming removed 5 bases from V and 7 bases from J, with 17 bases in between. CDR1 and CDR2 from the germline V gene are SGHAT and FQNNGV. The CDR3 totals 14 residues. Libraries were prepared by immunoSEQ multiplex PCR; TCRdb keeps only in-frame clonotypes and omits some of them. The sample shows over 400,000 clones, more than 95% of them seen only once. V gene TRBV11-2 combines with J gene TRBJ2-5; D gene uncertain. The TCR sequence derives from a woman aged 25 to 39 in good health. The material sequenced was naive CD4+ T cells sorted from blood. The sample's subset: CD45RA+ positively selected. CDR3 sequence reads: CASSHASVIGTQYF. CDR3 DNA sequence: TGTGCCAGCAGCCACGCTAGTGTTATCGGGACCCAGTACTTC.